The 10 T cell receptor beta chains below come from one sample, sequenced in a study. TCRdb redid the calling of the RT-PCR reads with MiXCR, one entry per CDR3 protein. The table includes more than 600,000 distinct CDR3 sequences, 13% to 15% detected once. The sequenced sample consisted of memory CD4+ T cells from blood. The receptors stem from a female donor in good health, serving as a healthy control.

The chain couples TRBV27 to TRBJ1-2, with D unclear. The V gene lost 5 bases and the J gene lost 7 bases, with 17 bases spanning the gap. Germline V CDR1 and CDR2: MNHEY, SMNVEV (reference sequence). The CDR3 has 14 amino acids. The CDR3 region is CASSPDRTLGGYTF. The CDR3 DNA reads TGTGCCAGCAGTCCCGATAGGACCTTGGGTGGCTACACCTTC.

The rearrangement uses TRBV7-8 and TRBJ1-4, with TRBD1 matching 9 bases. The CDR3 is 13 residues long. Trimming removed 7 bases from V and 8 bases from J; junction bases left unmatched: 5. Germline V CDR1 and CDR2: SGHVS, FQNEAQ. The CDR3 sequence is CASTGTGREKLFF. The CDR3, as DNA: TGTGCCAGCACGGGGACAGGGCGCGAAAAACTGTTTTTT.

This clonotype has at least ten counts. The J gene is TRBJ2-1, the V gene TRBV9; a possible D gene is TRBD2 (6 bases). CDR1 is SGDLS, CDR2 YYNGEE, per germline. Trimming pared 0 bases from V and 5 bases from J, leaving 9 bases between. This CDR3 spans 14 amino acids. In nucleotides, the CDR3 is TGTGCCAGCAGCGTAGGGGGGGAGGACAATGAGCAGTTCTTC. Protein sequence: CASSVGGEDNEQFF.

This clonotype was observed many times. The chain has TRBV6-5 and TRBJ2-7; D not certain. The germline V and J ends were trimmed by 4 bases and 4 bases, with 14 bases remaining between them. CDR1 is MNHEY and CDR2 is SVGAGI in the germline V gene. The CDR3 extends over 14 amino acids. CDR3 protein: CASSFLRQGYEQYF. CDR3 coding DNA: TGTGCCAGCAGTTTTTTGCGACAAGGGTACGAGCAGTACTTC.

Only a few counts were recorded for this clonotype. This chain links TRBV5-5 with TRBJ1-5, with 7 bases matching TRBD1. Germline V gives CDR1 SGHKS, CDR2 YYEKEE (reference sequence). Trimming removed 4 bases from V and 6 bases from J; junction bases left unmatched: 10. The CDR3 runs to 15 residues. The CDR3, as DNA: TGTGCCAGCAGCCCCCAGGGACAGACTATTCAGCCCCAGCATTTT. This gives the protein CASSPQGQTIQPQHF.

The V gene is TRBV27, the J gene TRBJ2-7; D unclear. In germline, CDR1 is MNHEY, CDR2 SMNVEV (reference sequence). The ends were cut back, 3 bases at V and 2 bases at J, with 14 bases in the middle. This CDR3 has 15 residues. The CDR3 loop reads CASSLHEVGTYEQYF. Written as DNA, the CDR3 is TGTGCCAGCAGTTTGCACGAGGTGGGAACCTACGAGCAGTACTTC.

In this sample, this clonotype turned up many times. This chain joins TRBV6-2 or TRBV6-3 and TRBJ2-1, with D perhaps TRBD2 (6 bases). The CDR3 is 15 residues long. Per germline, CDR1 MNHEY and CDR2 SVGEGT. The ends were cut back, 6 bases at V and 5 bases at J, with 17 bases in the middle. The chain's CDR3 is CASSLWGGMHNEQFF. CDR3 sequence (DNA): TGTGCCAGCAGCCTATGGGGCGGGATGCACAATGAGCAGTTCTTC.

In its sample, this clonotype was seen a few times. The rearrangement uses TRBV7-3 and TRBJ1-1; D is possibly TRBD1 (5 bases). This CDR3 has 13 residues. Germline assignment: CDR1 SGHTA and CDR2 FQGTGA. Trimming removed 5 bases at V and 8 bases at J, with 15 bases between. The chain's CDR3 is CASSPGTTQEAFF. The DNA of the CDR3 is TGTGCCAGCAGCCCAGGGACCACGCAAGAAGCTTTCTTT.

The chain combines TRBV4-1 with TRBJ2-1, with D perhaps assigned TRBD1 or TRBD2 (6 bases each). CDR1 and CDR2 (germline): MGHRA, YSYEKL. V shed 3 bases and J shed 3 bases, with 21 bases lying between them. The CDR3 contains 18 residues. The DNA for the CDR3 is TGCGCCAGCAGCCAGGACCCAGGGGAGGCGCGACTCTACAATGAGCAGTTCTTC. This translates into CASSQDPGEARLYNEQFF.

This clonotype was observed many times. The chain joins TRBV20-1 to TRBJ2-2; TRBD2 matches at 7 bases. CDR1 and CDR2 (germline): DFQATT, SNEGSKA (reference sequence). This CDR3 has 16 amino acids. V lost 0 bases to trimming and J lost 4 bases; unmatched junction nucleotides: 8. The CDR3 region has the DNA TGCAGTGCTAGAGATCCGGAGCGGGGTGGCACCGGGGAGCTGTTTTTT. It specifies CSARDPERGGTGELFF.